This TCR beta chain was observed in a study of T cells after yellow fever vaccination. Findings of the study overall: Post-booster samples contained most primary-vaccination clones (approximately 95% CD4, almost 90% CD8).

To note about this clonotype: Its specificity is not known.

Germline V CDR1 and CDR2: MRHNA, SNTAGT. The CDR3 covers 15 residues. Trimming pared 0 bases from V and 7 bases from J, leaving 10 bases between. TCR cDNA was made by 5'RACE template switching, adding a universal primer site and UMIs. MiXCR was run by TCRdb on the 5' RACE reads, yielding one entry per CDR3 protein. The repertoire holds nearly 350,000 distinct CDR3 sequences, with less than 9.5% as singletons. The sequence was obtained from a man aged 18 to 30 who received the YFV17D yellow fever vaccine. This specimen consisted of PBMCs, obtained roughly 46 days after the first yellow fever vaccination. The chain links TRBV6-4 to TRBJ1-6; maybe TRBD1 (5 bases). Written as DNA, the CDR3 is TGTGCCAGCAGTGACTCCGGACACGAAAATTCACCCCTCCACTTT. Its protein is CASSDSGHENSPLHF.